This TCR beta chain was recovered during a study of cytomegalovirus exposure and HLA in healthy donors. Primers for the PCR totalled 60 Vbeta and 13 Jbeta. The data were produced by immunoSEQ multiplex PCR, yet TCRdb's version contains in-frame clones alone and is incomplete. The sample consists of about 110,000 clones, about two thirds of them appearing once. V was shortened by 3 bases and J by 5 bases, with 5 bases between the two germline ends. The germline CDR1 and CDR2 sequences are LNHDA and SQIVND (reference sequence). The CDR3 spans 11 residues. The chain joins TRBV19 to TRBJ2-7; no clear D gene. The sequenced sample was PBMCs. The TCR sequence derives from a boy under 18 in good health and CMV-seronegative. CDR3 residues: CASSIRDEQYF. The CDR3 coding sequence is TGTGCCAGTAGTATTCGAGACGAGCAGTACTTC.